The following is a T cell receptor beta chain sequence with its context. The assay was immunoSEQ multiplex PCR, and TCRdb's table has in-frame clones only and misses some. The table shows over 90,000 clones, with around 80% occurring only once. This sample was included in a study of Ad26.COV2.S vaccination and SARS-CoV-2 variants. The germline V gene has CDR1 LGHDT and CDR2 YNNKEL (reference sequence). Deletions cut 1 base from V and 9 bases from J, with 13 bases between. The CDR3 spans 14 residues. This TCR was sampled from a human donor who had recovered from COVID-19. The chain combines TRBV3-1 (or the pseudogene TRBV3-2) with TRBJ1-3; the D is unclear. Source: peripheral blood, taken after recovery from COVID-19. CDR3 in amino acids: CASSQVLESSTIYF. CDR3 sequence (DNA): TGTGCCAGCAGCCAAGTATTGGAGTCAAGCACCATATATTTT.